This is a list of T cell receptor beta chains from one sample in a study of tumor-infiltrating lymphocytes in primary liver carcinoma. TCRdb independently ran MiXCR on the multiplex PCR reads; one entry per CDR3 protein. The data hold approximately 320,000 distinct CDR3 sequences, with around 50% observed a single time. Sequenced sample: peripheral blood. All receptors derive from a woman in her 30s with primary liver carcinoma and hepatitis B virus infection. The CDR3 runs from the conserved cysteine through the conserved F or W. A D gene is named only where the DNA matches it firmly. Not all rows give a size; the values are once, few, many and, for expanded clones, a class.

j_call | v_call | clone_size | d_call | cdr3_nt | cdr3_aa
TRBJ2-1 | TRBV11-2 | - | TRBD2 | TGTGACAGCAGCGGGGGTGGCATCTACAATGGGCAGTTCTTC | CDSSGGGIYNGQFF
TRBJ2-5 | TRBV28 | - | - | TGTGCCAGCAGAAAAAGGAAGACCCAGTACTTC | CASRKRKTQYF
TRBJ2-7 | TRBV7-9 | - | - | TGTGCCAGCACCGGAAGGGGCTACGAGCAGTACTTC | CASTGRGYEQYF
TRBJ2-1 | TRBV11-1 | - | - | TGTACCAGCAGCTTAGAACACATTAGGGAGCAGTTCTTC | CTSSLEHIREQFF
TRBJ2-7 | TRBV5-5 | few | TRBD1 | TGTGCCAGCAGCTTGACGGGACAGGGAGCCTACGAGCAGTACTTC | CASSLTGQGAYEQYF
TRBJ2-3 | TRBV6-2/TRBV6-3 | - | - | TGTGTCAGCAGTGATGGGACGGGGAGCGCAGATACGCAGTATTTT | CVSSDGTGSADTQYF
TRBJ2-7 | TRBV4-1 | - | - | TGCGCCAGCAGCCAGCTGCCGACTTTTGGAGAGCAGTACTTC | CASSQLPTFGEQYF
TRBJ2-2 | TRBV4-2 | many | TRBD2 | TGTGCCAGCAGCCAGAGGACTAGCGGGGCCAACACCGGGGAGCTGTTTTTT | CASSQRTSGANTGELFF
TRBJ2-1 | TRBV21-1 | - | - | TGTGCCAGCAGCAAAGCCAGTGGTCGGGGACACAATGAGCAGTTCTTC | CASSKASGRGHNEQFF
TRBJ2-7 | TRBV11-2 | once | TRBD2 | TGTGCCAGCAGCCCGGGAGGGGGGCGTTCTTACGAGCAGTACTTC | CASSPGGGRSYEQYF
TRBJ2-1 | TRBV6-5 | - | - | TGTGCCGGCTTTTCCCCCTCGACTGGGCTTAGCTCCTACAATGAGCAGTTCTTC | CAGFSPSTGLSSYNEQFF
TRBJ2-7 | TRBV30 | - | - | TGTGCCTGGAGGGGGGCGAGCTCCTACGAGCAGTACTTC | CAWRGASSYEQYF
TRBJ2-1 | TRBV11-3 | - | TRBD2 | TGTGCCAGCAGCGTCGGGACTAGCGGGAGATCGGGGCAGTTCTTC | CASSVGTSGRSGQFF
TRBJ2-1 | TRBV5-1 | - | TRBD2 | TGCGCCAGCAGCAAACGTAGCGGGAGGGTTGATGAGCAGTTCTTC | CASSKRSGRVDEQFF
TRBJ2-5 | TRBV28 | - | - | TGTGCCAGCAGATCTGACTCGAAAGAGACCCAGTACTTC | CASRSDSKETQYF
TRBJ2-1 | TRBV6-1 | - | - | TGTGCCGGCAGTGGGAACAGGGTAAATGAGCAGTTCTTC | CAGSGNRVNEQFF
TRBJ2-3 | TRBV4-1 | - | - | TGCGCCAGCAGCCCAGCGGATGGCACAGATACGCAGTATTTT | CASSPADGTDTQYF
TRBJ2-7 | TRBV6-2/TRBV6-3 | - | - | TGTGCCAGCACCCCGGGCCGCCAGGGATATCACGATCAGTACTTC | CASTPGRQGYHDQYF
TRBJ1-4 | TRBV28 | - | - | TGTGCCAGCAGCCCCTATTCGGTTGGTATCGAAAAACTGTTTTTT | CASSPYSVGIEKLFF
TRBJ2-3 | TRBV4-1 | few | TRBD1 | TGCGCTAGCAGCCAAGGAGTCAGGGGGCGAAGCACAGATATGCAGTATTTT | CASSQGVRGRSTDMQYF
TRBJ2-3 | TRBV29-1 | - | - | TGCAGCGCTAAGGACGGAGGCTCAGATATGCAGTATTTT | CSAKDGGSDMQYF
TRBJ2-1 | TRBV5-4 | many | - | TGTGCCAGCAGCTTGGGGGGGGCAGGAACCTACAATGAGCAGTTCTTC | CASSLGGAGTYNEQFF
TRBJ2-5 | TRBV11-2 | - | - | TGTGCCAGCAGCTTAGTGGACACAAGTCAGGAGACCCAGTACTTC | CASSLVDTSQETQYF
TRBJ2-1 | TRBV7-9 | - | TRBD2 | TGTGCCAGCAGGTTAGCGGGAGAGGGTAATGAGCAGTTCTTC | CASRLAGEGNEQFF
TRBJ1-5 | TRBV6-5 | - | - | TGTGCCAACAGTTACTCCCAGGGTTCCAATCAGCCCCAGCATTTT | CANSYSQGSNQPQHF
TRBJ2-1 | TRBV25-1 | - | - | TGTGCCAGCAGTGTGGGGGTTACTAGCAATGAGCAGTTCTTC | CASSVGVTSNEQFF
TRBJ2-3 | TRBV10-3 | few | TRBD1 | TGTGCCATCAGCCCCGGACAGGACACAGATACGCAGTATTTT | CAISPGQDTDTQYF
TRBJ2-1 | TRBV4-1 | - | - | TGCGCCAGCAGCCAAGTCGCCGCAGGGCATAATGAGCAGTTCTTC | CASSQVAAGHNEQFF
TRBJ1-2 | TRBV6-1 | few | TRBD1 | TGTGCCAGCAGTGTTATGGTGGGACAGGGGGTATATGGCTACACCTTC | CASSVMVGQGVYGYTF
TRBJ2-7 | TRBV6-5 | - | - | TGTGCCAGCAGTTACGGCTCAGACTACGAGCAGTACTTT | CASSYGSDYEQYF
TRBJ2-3 | TRBV4-1 | - | TRBD1 | TGCGCCAGCAGCCAAGAAGGGACAGGGGCCACAGATACGCAGTATTTT | CASSQEGTGATDTQYF
TRBJ1-4 | TRBV11-3 | - | TRBD1 | TGTGTCAGCGGCCGGAACAGGGGGGCTAATGAAAAACTGTTTTTT | CVSGRNRGANEKLFF
TRBJ2-5 | TRBV29-1 | many | - | TGCAGCGTCCCCACAGGGATGGTGGAGACCCAGTACTTC | CSVPTGMVETQYF
TRBJ2-2 | TRBV12-3/TRBV12-4 | - | TRBD2 | TGTACCAGTTTCCGAAGCGGGAAGGCCACCGGGGAGCTGTTTTTT | CTSFRSGKATGELFF
TRBJ2-3 | TRBV11-2 | - | TRBD1 | TGTGCCAGTAGCTTAAGGACAGGGAAAGATACGCAGTTTTTT | CASSLRTGKDTQFF
TRBJ1-1 | TRBV11-2 | many | - | TGTGCCAGCAGCTTGGATCGTGTGACAGCAGCTTTCTTT | CASSLDRVTAAFF
TRBJ2-3 | TRBV11-2 | - | TRBD2 | TGTGCCTGCAGCATCCTCAGAGCTGGAGCGGGGGATACGCAGTATTTT | CACSILRAGAGDTQYF
TRBJ2-7 | TRBV28 | few | - | - | CASSLFLSYEQYF
TRBJ2-7 | TRBV12-3/TRBV12-4 | few | - | TGTGCCAGCAGTAATCACCGGTGGGACACAGGACGCTCCTACGAGCAGTATTTC | CASSNHRWDTGRSYEQYF
TRBJ1-1 | TRBV12-3/TRBV12-4 | many | TRBD1 | TGTGCCAGCAGCCTGGGACAGCCCACTGAAGCTTTCTTT | CASSLGQPTEAFF
TRBJ2-1 | TRBV6-6 | many | - | TGTGCCAGCACCCCAACAGGGAACGTCGATGAGCAGTTCTTC | CASTPTGNVDEQFF
TRBJ2-3 | TRBV12-3/TRBV12-4 | - | - | TGTGCCAGCAGCCCCATGGTGGAGATAGATACGCAGTATTTT | CASSPMVEIDTQYF
TRBJ2-5 | TRBV28 | - | - | TGTGCCAGCCGCACGACGGGGGGCGAGACCCAGTACTTC | CASRTTGGETQYF
TRBJ2-6 | TRBV12-3/TRBV12-4 | - | - | TGTGCCAGCAGTTCCACTTGGGGGCCTTCTGGGACCAACGTCCTGACTTTC | CASSSTWGPSGTNVLTF
TRBJ2-2 | TRBV5-1 | - | - | TGCGCCAGCAGGTACCGGATAGGGGTAGACACCGGGGAGCTGTTTTTT | CASRYRIGVDTGELFF
TRBJ2-5 | TRBV12-3/TRBV12-4 | few | - | TGTGCCAGCAGTTTTGCCCCCTCGATCGAAGAGACCCAGTACTTC | CASSFAPSIEETQYF
TRBJ2-7 | TRBV7-9 | - | TRBD2 | TGTGCCAGCAGCAAGGCTCCAGGACTAGCGGGAGGGCCTAATCGCCACGAGCAGTACTTC | CASSKAPGLAGGPNRHEQYF
TRBJ2-2 | TRBV5-4 | - | - | TGTGCCAGCAGCTTGGAAGGGTTTGACGGGGAGCTGTTTTTT | CASSLEGFDGELFF
TRBJ2-3 | TRBV11-2 | once | - | TGTGCTAGCAGCTTACAGAACCCCTTCACAGGTACGCAGTATTTT | CASSLQNPFTGTQYF
TRBJ2-2 | TRBV24-1 | - | TRBD1 | TGTGCCACCCGGGGACAGGGGGCAACCGGGGAGCTGTTTTTT | CATRGQGATGELFF
TRBJ1-1 | TRBV6-1 | few | TRBD1 | TGTGCCAGCAGTTTACAGGGGAGTACGACTGAAGCTTTCTTT | CASSLQGSTTEAFF
TRBJ2-2 | TRBV5-1 | - | TRBD2 | TGCCCCAGCAGCTTGGGGTCCAGCGGGAGTGCCACCGGGGAGCTGTTTTTT | CPSSLGSSGSATGELFF
TRBJ2-1 | TRBV6-6 | many | TRBD2 | TGTGCCAGCACAAGCCCCAGATCCTGGACTAGCAGAGACAATGAGCAGTTCTTC | CASTSPRSWTSRDNEQFF
TRBJ2-2 | TRBV29-1 | - | - | TGCAGCGTTGATGGGATCGCGAACACCGGGGAGCTGTTTTTT | CSVDGIANTGELFF
TRBJ2-5 | TRBV6-6 | - | TRBD1 | TGTGCCAGCGGTTGGGATCGAAAGTCAGGGGGAGACCAAGAGACCCAGTACTTC | CASGWDRKSGGDQETQYF